The source of this TCR beta chain is a study of T-cell reconstitution after alpha-beta-depleted transplantation in children (TCRdb year 2016). About the investigation overall: Using TCR repertoire profiling, the study followed T-cell immune reconstitution in a quantitative way in children after TCRalphabeta/CD19-depleted allogeneic hematopoietic cell transplantation.

Library construction relied on PCR. TCRdb lists the instrument as Illumina HiSeq 2500. TCR libraries were prepared with molecular barcoding, using unique molecular identifiers to normalize TCRbeta repertoire quantification. The raw public reads went through TCRdb reprocessing: fastp at Q25, MiXCR clone calling, in-frame beta chains kept. Merged by CDR3 protein, the rows form single entries marked with the most common genes and DNA. For this sample the table gives about 200,000 distinct CDR3 sequences, of which just over 14% were detected only once. The ten largest clones capture less than 15% of the sample. This clonotype appeared many times. No antigen is known for it. No per-base quality is available; no much larger clone lies one base away. Unmatched junction bases come to 10, with V trimmed by 0 bases and J by 6 bases. Measured from the cysteine to the phenylalanine, the CDR3 is 16 residues long. CDR3 DNA is the only sequence kept; it has 48 bases, read in frame from the first base. The germline V gene (reference sequence) sets CDR1 to SGHNT and CDR2 to YYREEE.

The source of this sequence is a human donor who donated a stem cell graft to a child with acute lymphoblastic leukemia. This material consisted of PBMCs from the stem cell graft donor, taken from the stem cell graft. The sequence joins TRBV5-4 to TRBJ2-7; the junction holds 9 bases that match TRBD2. The CDR3 loop reads CASSLDPGTSFSEQYF. The nucleotides read TGTGCCAGCAGCTTGGATCCGGGGACTAGCTTTTCCGAGCAGTACTTC.